Presented here are 11 T cell receptor beta chains from one specimen sequenced in a study of blood T cell repertoires in COVID-19. Sequenced by immunoSEQ multiplex PCR; TCRdb stores in-frame clones only, minus some. The table lists around 480,000 clones, 75% to 90% of them singletons. Sequenced input: PBMCs or T cells enriched from blood (not recorded which). The receptor set was obtained from a woman between 18 and 29 years old who had recovered from COVID-19.

Comments on this clone: At the DNA level, this CDR3 is encoded by other sequences in the same sample as well. V usage is TRBV5-1 and J usage is TRBJ1-1; weak D call: TRBD1 (6 bases). The CDR3 length is 14 residues. Germline loops: CDR1 SGHRS, CDR2 YFSETQ. The germline V and J ends were trimmed by 3 bases and 0 bases, with 9 bases remaining between them. The CDR3 sequence: CASSSGQLNTEAFF. The DNA of the CDR3 is TGCGCCAGCAGCTCTGGACAGTTGAACACTGAAGCTTTCTTT. The full variable domain, completed using reference TRBV5-1 and TRBJ1-1, is KAGVTQTPRYLIKTRGQQVTLSCSPISGHRSVSWYQQTPGQGLQFLFEYFSETQRNKGNFPGRFSGRQFSNSRSEMNVSTLELGDSALYLCASSSGQLNTEAFFGQGTRLTVV.

This chain uses TRBV6-5 with TRBJ2-7, with 7 bases identical to TRBD1. With 6 bases clipped from V and 2 bases from J, the junction kept 10 bases outside the gene matches. CDR3 length: 15 amino acids. The germline V gene encodes CDR1 MNHEY and CDR2 SVGAGI. CDR3 nucleotides: TGTGCCAGCAGACCCACCGGGACAGCTCCCTACGAGCAGTACTTC. Protein sequence: CASRPTGTAPYEQYF.

This sequence joins TRBV27 and TRBJ2-1; TRBD1 matches 7 bases. From germline, CDR1 is MNHEY and CDR2 SMNVEV (reference sequence). Trimming took 5 bases from V and 3 from J; bases not matched to a gene: 10. CDR3 size: 16 residues. CDR3 in amino acids: CASSRRGLGGYNEQFF. The CDR3 coding sequence is TGTGCCAGCAGTCGTAGGGGGCTAGGGGGCTACAATGAGCAGTTCTTC.

A note on this clone: Other DNA variants within this sample encode the same CDR3. This chain uses TRBV18 with TRBJ2-5; 8 nucleotides agree with TRBD2. This CDR3 is built from 13 residues. Per the germline V gene, CDR1 is KGHSH and CDR2 is LQKENI. The J segment lost 4 bases and the V segment lost 6 bases, leaving 4 bases of the junction unmatched. This chain's CDR3 is CASSPGGRETQYF. The CDR3 DNA sequence: TGTGCCAGCTCCCCGGGAGGGAGAGAGACCCAGTACTTC.

The chain employs TRBV28 and TRBJ1-5; TRBD1 matches at 9 bases. The junction had 2 bases not matched to a gene; V was cut back by 4 bases and J by 7 bases. The CDR3 has 13 residues. Germline V gene data show CDR1 as MDHEN and CDR2 as SYDVKM. CDR3 DNA: TGTGCCAGCAGTTGGACAGGGGACCAGCCCCAGCATTTT. It translates to CASSWTGDQPQHF. The full variable domain, with the rest looked up from reference TRBV28 and TRBJ1-5, is DVKVTQSSRYLVKRTGEKVFLECVQDMDHENMFWYRQDPGLGLRLIYFSYDVKMKEKGDIPEGYSVSREKKERFSLILESASTNQTSMYLCASSWTGDQPQHFGDGTRLSIL.

The gene calls are TRBV29-1 and TRBJ2-7; 10 bases are a match to TRBD2. The J segment lost 9 bases and the V segment lost 0 bases, leaving 11 bases of the junction unmatched. Germline CDR1 and CDR2: SQVTM and ANQGSEA. The CDR3 is 15 residues long. The CDR3 region has the DNA TGCAGCGTTGAAGAAGAGGCTAGCGGGGGTTTAGGGCAGTACTTC. Protein sequence: CSVEEEASGGLGQYF.

This clone was recorded a few times. CDR3 sequence: CASYPTGNTGELFF. Written as DNA, the CDR3 is TGTGCCAGTTATCCGACAGGGAACACCGGGGAGCTGTTTTTT. The rearrangement links TRBV6-5 to TRBJ2-2; D is perhaps TRBD1 (6 bases). Looked up from germline, CDR1 is MNHEY and CDR2 is SVGAGI. The CDR3 is made up of 14 amino acids. V gave up 9 bases and J gave up 1 base, with 12 bases separating them.

The chain couples TRBV5-1 to TRBJ2-7, with D possibly being TRBD1 (6 bases). Trimming pared 3 bases from V and 5 bases from J, leaving 12 bases between. CDR3 length equals 13 residues. Germline V lookup: CDR1 SGHRS, CDR2 YFSETQ. The CDR3 region is CASSSYRVDEQYF. The DNA of the CDR3 is TGCGCCAGCAGCTCATACAGGGTCGACGAGCAGTACTTC.

This clone has just a few counts. This chain uses TRBV3-1 (or the pseudogene TRBV3-2) with TRBJ2-1, with 8 bases fitting TRBD1. Germline loops: CDR1 LGHDT, CDR2 YNNKEL (reference sequence). The CDR3 contains 21 residues. Trimming removed 0 bases from V and 0 bases from J; junction bases left unmatched: 16. The CDR3 nucleotides are TGTGCCAGCAGCCAAGACAGGCCCGGGACAGGATCCTTGGGCTCCTACAATGAGCAGTTCTTC. Its translation is CASSQDRPGTGSLGSYNEQFF.

The chain links TRBV5-4 to TRBJ1-1; tentative D call: TRBD1 (6 bases). Germline CDR1 SGHNT, CDR2 YYREEE (reference sequence). The CDR3 loop spans 15 amino acids. The V end was cut by 0 bases, the J end by 6 bases, with 15 bases between. The CDR3 DNA sequence: TGTGCCAGCAGCTTGGACCCCGGGGGGGGCGCTGAAGCTTTCTTT. Its translation is CASSLDPGGGAEAFF.

This chain links TRBV15 with TRBJ1-2, with TRBD1 matching 7 bases. The CDR3 is 13 amino acids. V dropped 0 bases and J dropped 5; count of bases not matched to a gene: 0. CDR1 is LNHNV, CDR2 YYDKDF, per germline (reference sequence). The CDR3 reads CATSREQGYGYTF. The CDR3 DNA sequence: TGTGCCACCAGCAGAGAACAGGGGTATGGCTACACCTTC.